This TCR beta chain emerged from a study of blood T cells in healthy people across ages. For the second PCR, which ran for roughly 6 to 12 cycles, a sample-barcoded 5' primer and a J-beta primer mix were used. TCRdb re-analysed the 5' RACE reads in MiXCR, keeping a single row per CDR3 protein. Found here are about 1.4 million distinct CDR3 sequences, around 59% of them singletons; the top ten hold approximately 7%. This CDR3 has 13 residues. The V gene's germline CDR1 is SGHRS and CDR2 YFSETQ. The V end was cut by 2 bases, the J end by 9 bases, with 9 bases between. The sample comprised blood. V gene TRBV5-1 combines with J gene TRBJ1-6; the D is unclear. The TCR was taken from a man between 18 and 29 years old in good health. CDR3 nucleotide sequence: TGCGCCAGCAGCTTCGGTGTTGGTTCACCCCTCCACTTT. Its protein product is CASSFGVGSPLHF.